This TCR beta chain derives from a study of blood T cell repertoires in COVID-19. Turning to the study itself: From the United States, Italy and Spain came samples of acute and convalescent COVID-19. The analysed material was cDNA or gDNA that came from T cells, B-cell-depleted T cells, or PBMCs.

Per the study methods: Reference gene primer amplification gave nucleated cell count estimates. Method: immunoSEQ multiplex PCR; TCRdb's copy keeps in-frame clones and lacks some. V and J calls plus clone size are reproduced from that table; the DNA served to infer D and trimming. The table has 160,000 or so clones, about 88% seen once. The germline CDR1 and CDR2 sequences are MNHEY and SVGAGI. After removal of 9 bases from V and 6 bases from J, the junction contained 10 bases not matched to a gene. CDR3 length equals 15 residues. The V call is TRBV6-5, the J call TRBJ1-5; 11 nucleotides match TRBD1. The specimen sequenced was peripheral blood. The source is a man in his fifties or sixties with active or convalescent COVID-19. CDR3 sequence: CASKGGTGGTQPQHF. CDR3 nucleotides: TGTGCCAGTAAGGGGGGGACAGGGGGAACTCAGCCCCAGCATTTT.